Shown below are 15 T cell receptor beta chains from a single sample sequenced in a study of shared clonotypes between healthy human individuals. Repertoires were generated with immunoSEQ multiplex PCR, while TCRdb's copy carries only in-frame clones and drops some. The table includes about 2 million clones, roughly 95% detected once. Sequences were obtained from naive CD4+ T cells sorted from blood. Subset specified: CD45RA+ positively selected. The source is a man between 18 and 29 years old in good health.

The V call is TRBV30, the J call TRBJ2-2; 8 nucleotides match TRBD1. Germline trimming cut 8 bases from V and 1 base from J; bases unmatched to any gene: 6. Germline V lookup: CDR1 GTSNPN, CDR2 SVGIG (reference sequence). CDR3 length: 14 amino acids. The CDR3 coding sequence is TGTGCCCCAATGGGGACAGGGAACACCGGGGAGCTGTTTTTT. The encoded protein is CAPMGTGNTGELFF.

The chain joins TRBV5-1 to TRBJ1-3; D remains unclear. CDR1 is SGHRS and CDR2 is YFSETQ in the germline V gene. The CDR3 extends over 14 amino acids. V lost 0 bases and J 4 bases, leaving 8 bases between the germline ends. In nucleotides, the CDR3 is TGCGCCAGCAGCTTGGGAAGTGACGGAAACACCATATATTTT. Translated, it gives CASSLGSDGNTIYF. Looking up the rest from reference TRBV5-1 and TRBJ1-3 gives the full variable domain: KAGVTQTPRYLIKTRGQQVTLSCSPISGHRSVSWYQQTPGQGLQFLFEYFSETQRNKGNFPGRFSGRQFSNSRSEMNVSTLELGDSALYLCASSLGSDGNTIYFGEGSWLTVV.

V gene TRBV6-5 combines with J gene TRBJ2-7; 9 bases match TRBD1. This CDR3 is 12 amino acids long. Losses at the gene ends were 5 bases for V and 7 bases for J; bases not matched to a gene: 3. Germline V CDR1 and CDR2: MNHEY, SVGAGI. The CDR3 DNA sequence: TGTGCCAGCAGTAACAGGGGGCTAGAGCAGTACTTC. Residues: CASSNRGLEQYF.

Regarding this clone: This sample also contains other DNA sequences that code for the same CDR3. The chain is built from TRBV4-3 and TRBJ2-5, with 8 bases matching TRBD1. With V trimmed by 0 bases and J by 4 bases, 4 bases remained unmatched. Germline CDR1 reads LGHNA; CDR2 reads YSLEER. The CDR3 is made up of 15 amino acids. This chain's CDR3 is CASSQDQGARETQYF. CDR3 nucleotides: TGCGCCAGCAGCCAAGATCAGGGGGCCCGAGAGACCCAGTACTTC.

The gene calls are TRBV4-3 and TRBJ2-6, with D perhaps TRBD2 (5 bases). This CDR3 has 17 residues. With 0 bases removed from V and 4 bases from J, the gap between germline ends came to 13 bases. Germline V gene lookup returns CDR1 LGHNA and CDR2 YSLEER. As DNA, the CDR3 is TGCGCCAGCAGCCAAGATCTTCGTTCGGGAGGGGCCAACGTCCTGACTTTC. Translated, it gives CASSQDLRSGGANVLTF.

The chain couples TRBV30 to TRBJ1-1; weak D call: TRBD1 (5 bases). Trimming cost V 1 base and J 5 bases, with 14 bases left between them. This CDR3 contains 14 residues. The germline CDR1 and CDR2 sequences are GTSNPN and SVGIG (reference sequence). DNA for the CDR3: TGTGCCTGGAGTGGCGGAGCAGGGAAGACTGAAGCTTTCTTT. It translates to CAWSGGAGKTEAFF.

CDR3 loop: CAIRASGASYEQYF. DNA for the CDR3: TGTGCCATCAGAGCTAGCGGGGCGTCCTACGAGCAGTACTTC. The V call is TRBV10-3, the J call TRBJ2-7; TRBD2 agrees at 9 bases. The junction had 4 bases not matched to a gene; V was cut back by 6 bases and J by 1 base. The length of the CDR3 is 14 residues. Per germline, CDR1 ENHRY and CDR2 SYGVKD.

V and J are TRBV11-2 and TRBJ2-1; a possible D gene is TRBD2 (6 bases). CDR1 SGHAT and CDR2 FQNNGV come from the germline V gene. The V end lost 4 bases, the J end lost 7 bases, and 26 bases lay between the germline ends. The CDR3 extends over 18 amino acids. CDR3 DNA sequence: TGTGCCAGCAGCTCTTTCGGGGGAGATTACGGACCACGTAATGAGCAGTTCTTC. This codes for CASSSFGGDYGPRNEQFF.

The V call is TRBV6-6, the J call TRBJ2-5; 13 nucleotides agree with TRBD2. Germline assignment: CDR1 MNHNY and CDR2 SVGAGI (reference sequence). The length of the CDR3 is 16 residues. After removal of 5 bases from V and 5 bases from J, the junction contained 8 bases not matched to a gene. The CDR3 protein is CASSRTSGGLGETQYF. The CDR3 bases are TGTGCCAGCAGTCGGACTAGCGGGGGCCTTGGGGAGACCCAGTACTTC.

The V gene is TRBV14, the J gene TRBJ2-3, with 7 bases matching TRBD2. Germline V CDR1 and CDR2: SGHDN, FVKESK. The CDR3 covers 16 residues. V shed 3 bases and J 0 bases; nucleotides not matched to a gene: 6. CDR3 residues: CASSHQKRGSTDTQYF. Here the CDR3 DNA reads TGTGCCAGCAGCCACCAAAAGCGGGGCAGCACAGATACGCAGTATTTT.

This CDR3 reads CASSLTGTGPYEQYF. CDR3 coding DNA: TGTGCCAGCAGCTTAACCGGGACAGGACCCTACGAGCAGTACTTC. The chain has TRBV7-2 and TRBJ2-7; 8 bases agree with TRBD1. With V trimmed by 2 bases and J by 2 bases, 5 bases remained unmatched. The CDR3 has 15 residues. The germline V gene has CDR1 SGHTA and CDR2 FQGNSA.

The V call is TRBV6-5, the J call TRBJ1-4; D is unresolved. Germline V lookup: CDR1 MNHEY, CDR2 SVGAGI. This CDR3 is 13 amino acids long. With 5 bases removed from V and 8 bases from J, the gap between germline ends came to 12 bases. The CDR3 sequence: CASSVTGREKLFF. CDR3 DNA: TGTGCCAGCAGTGTGACCGGGAGGGAAAAACTGTTTTTT.

The V and J genes are TRBV2 and TRBJ2-7, with D possibly matching TRBD2 (5 bases). There are 15 residues in the CDR3. Germline CDR1 reads SNHLY; CDR2 reads FYNNEI. The V end was cut by 2 bases, the J end by 7 bases, with 18 bases between. The CDR3 loop is CASSETGQPTGEQYF. The CDR3 nucleotides are TGTGCCAGCAGTGAAACCGGTCAACCGACGGGAGAGCAGTACTTC.

The chain couples TRBV19 to TRBJ1-2; weak D call: TRBD1 (6 bases). Deletions cut 6 bases from V and 8 bases from J, with 19 bases between. The CDR3 sequence is 14 residues long. Germline lookup yields CDR1 LNHDA and CDR2 SQIVND (reference sequence). Written as DNA, the CDR3 is TGTGCCAGTAGCTATACAGGGATAAGGAGGGGCTACACCTTC. Amino acids: CASSYTGIRRGYTF.

In this sample, this clone turned up once. This rearrangement joins TRBV30 to TRBJ1-1; D not resolved. The CDR3 is 11 residues long. V lost 5 bases, J lost 11 bases, and 15 bases lay in between. Per germline, CDR1 GTSNPN and CDR2 SVGIG (reference sequence). CDR3 residues: CAWQRIREAFF. The CDR3 DNA is TGTGCCTGGCAGAGGATACGCGAGGCTTTCTTT.